This T cell receptor beta chain originates from a study of T-cell reconstitution after alpha-beta-depleted transplantation in children. This clonotype has a handful of counts. No antigen is known for it. Unique molecular identifiers tagged the TCRbeta library. TCRdb analysed the PCR reads with MiXCR anew, one entry per CDR3 protein. The sample consists of 250,000 to 350,000 distinct CDR3 sequences, around 25% of them appearing once. Study-level findings and limits: Two months or so post-transplant, alpha-beta T cells reportedly derived from several hundred expanded graft clones. Some patients' high day-60 TCRbeta diversity was traced to surviving recipient T cells and thymic progenitors.

This clonotype originated in a male patient younger than 18 who had a stem cell transplant for acute lymphoblastic leukemia, so the T cells may come from the graft donor. Specimen: PBMCs, mostly from graft donor cells, collected 180 days after TCRalphabeta/CD19-depleted stem cell transplant.

The CDR3 region is CSARRAWEQFF. The CDR3 coding sequence is TGCAGTGCTAGAAGGGCTTGGGAGCAGTTCTTC. The rearrangement links TRBV20-1 to TRBJ2-1, with D unresolved. V lost 2 bases, J lost 10 bases, and 9 bases lay in between. The CDR3 spans 11 residues. Per germline, CDR1 DFQATT and CDR2 SNEGSKA (reference sequence).